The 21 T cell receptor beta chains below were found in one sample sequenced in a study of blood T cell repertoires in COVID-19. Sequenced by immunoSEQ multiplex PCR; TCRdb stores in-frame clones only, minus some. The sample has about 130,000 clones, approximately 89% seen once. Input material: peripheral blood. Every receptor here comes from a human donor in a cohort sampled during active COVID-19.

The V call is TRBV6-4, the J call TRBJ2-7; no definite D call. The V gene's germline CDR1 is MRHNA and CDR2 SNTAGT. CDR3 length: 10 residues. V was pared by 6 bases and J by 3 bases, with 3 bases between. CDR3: CASSFYEQYV. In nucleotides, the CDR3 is TGTGCCAGCAGCTTCTACGAGCAGTACGTC.

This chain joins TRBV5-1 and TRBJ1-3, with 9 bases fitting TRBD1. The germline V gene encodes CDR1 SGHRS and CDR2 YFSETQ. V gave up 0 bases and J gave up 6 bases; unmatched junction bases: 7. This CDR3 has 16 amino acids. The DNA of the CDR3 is TGCGCCAGCAGCTTGGTACCGGGACAGGGTATAAACACCATATATTTT. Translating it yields CASSLVPGQGINTIYF.

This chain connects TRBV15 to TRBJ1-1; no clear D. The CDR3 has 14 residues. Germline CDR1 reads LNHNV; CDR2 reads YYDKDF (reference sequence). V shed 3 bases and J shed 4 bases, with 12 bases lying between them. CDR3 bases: TGTGCCACCAGCAGGGAGGGTCTCAGCACTGAAGCTTTCTTT. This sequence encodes CATSREGLSTEAFF.

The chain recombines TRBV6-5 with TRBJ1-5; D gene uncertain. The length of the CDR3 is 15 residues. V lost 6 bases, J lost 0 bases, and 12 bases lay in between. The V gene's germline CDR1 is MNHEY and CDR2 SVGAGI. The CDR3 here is CASSPLQNSNQPQHF. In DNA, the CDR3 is TGTGCCAGCAGCCCCCTACAGAATAGCAATCAGCCCCAGCATTTT.

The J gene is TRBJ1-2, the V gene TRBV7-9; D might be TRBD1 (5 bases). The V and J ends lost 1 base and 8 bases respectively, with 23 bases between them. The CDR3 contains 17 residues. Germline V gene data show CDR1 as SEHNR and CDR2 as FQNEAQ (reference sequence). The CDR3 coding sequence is TGTGCCAGCAGCTTAGAGTTGGGGCGGATACTTGAGTTGGGCTACACCTTC. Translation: CASSLELGRILELGYTF.

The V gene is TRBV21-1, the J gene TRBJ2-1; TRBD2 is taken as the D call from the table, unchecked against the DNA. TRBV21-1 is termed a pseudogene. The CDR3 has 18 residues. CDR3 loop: CASSKGLAGGSSYNEQFF. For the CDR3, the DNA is TGTGCCAGCAGCAAAGGACTAGCGGGGGGGAGCTCCTACAATGAGCAGTTCTTC.

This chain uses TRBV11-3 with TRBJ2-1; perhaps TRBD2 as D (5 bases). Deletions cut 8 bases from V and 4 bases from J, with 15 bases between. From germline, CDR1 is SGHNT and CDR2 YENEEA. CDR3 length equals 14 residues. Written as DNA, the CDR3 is TGTGCCAGCCGAAATCAGCGGACTTACAATGAGCAGTTCTTC. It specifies CASRNQRTYNEQFF.

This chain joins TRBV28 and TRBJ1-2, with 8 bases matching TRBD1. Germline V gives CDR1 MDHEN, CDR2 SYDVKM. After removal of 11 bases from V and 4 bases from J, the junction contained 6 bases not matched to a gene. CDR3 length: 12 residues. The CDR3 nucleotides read TGTGCCGGTGGACAGGGCCTCTATGGCTACACCTTC. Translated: CAGGQGLYGYTF.

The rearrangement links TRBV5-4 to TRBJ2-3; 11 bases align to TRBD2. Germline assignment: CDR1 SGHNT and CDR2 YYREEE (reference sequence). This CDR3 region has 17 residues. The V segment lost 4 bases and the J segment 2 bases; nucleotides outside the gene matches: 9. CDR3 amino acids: CASSRGRLAGFTDTQYF. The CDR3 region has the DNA TGTGCCAGCAGCCGGGGCCGACTAGCGGGATTCACAGATACGCAGTATTTT. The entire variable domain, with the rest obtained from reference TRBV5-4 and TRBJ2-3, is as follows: ETGVTQSPTHLIKTRGQQVTLRCSSQSGHNTVSWYQQALGQGPQFIFQYYREEENGRGNFPPRFSGLQFPNYSSELNVNALELDDSALYLCASSRGRLAGFTDTQYFGPGTRLTVL.

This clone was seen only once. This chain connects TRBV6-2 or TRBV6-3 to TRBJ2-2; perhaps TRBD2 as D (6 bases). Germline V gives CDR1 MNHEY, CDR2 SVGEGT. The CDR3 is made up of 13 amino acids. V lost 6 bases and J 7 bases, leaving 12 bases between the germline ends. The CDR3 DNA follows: TGTGCCAGCAGCCACACTAGCAACGGGGAGCTGTTTTTT. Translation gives CASSHTSNGELFF.

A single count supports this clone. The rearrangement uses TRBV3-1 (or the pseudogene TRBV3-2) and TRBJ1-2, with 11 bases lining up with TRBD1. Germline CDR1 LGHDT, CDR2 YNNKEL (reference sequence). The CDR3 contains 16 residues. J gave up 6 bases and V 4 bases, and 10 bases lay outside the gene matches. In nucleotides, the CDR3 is TGTGCCAGCAGCCTTACTGGACAGGGGGCAGATAATGGCTACACCTTC. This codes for CASSLTGQGADNGYTF.

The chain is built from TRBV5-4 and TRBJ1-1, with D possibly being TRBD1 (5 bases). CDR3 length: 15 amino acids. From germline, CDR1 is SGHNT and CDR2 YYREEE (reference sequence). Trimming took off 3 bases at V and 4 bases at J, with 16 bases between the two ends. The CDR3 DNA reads TGTGCCAGCAGCTCTGACTTCCCTGGGGCCACTGAAGCTTTCTTT. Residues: CASSSDFPGATEAFF.

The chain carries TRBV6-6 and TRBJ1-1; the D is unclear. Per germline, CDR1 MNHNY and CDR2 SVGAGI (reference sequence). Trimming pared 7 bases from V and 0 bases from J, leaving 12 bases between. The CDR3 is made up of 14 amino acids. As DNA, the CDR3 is TGTGCCAGCATCCGGGTTCTTTTGAACACTGAAGCTTTCTTT. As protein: CASIRVLLNTEAFF.

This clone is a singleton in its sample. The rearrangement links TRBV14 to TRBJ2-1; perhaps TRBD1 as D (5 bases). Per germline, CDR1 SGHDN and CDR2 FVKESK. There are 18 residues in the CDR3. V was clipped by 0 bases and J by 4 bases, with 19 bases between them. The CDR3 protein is CASSQDSRWGGTYNEQFF. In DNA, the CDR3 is TGTGCCAGCAGCCAAGACAGTAGGTGGGGCGGAACTTACAATGAGCAGTTCTTC.

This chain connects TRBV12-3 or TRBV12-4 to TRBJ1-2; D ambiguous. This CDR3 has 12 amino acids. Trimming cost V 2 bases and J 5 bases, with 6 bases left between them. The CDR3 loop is CASSLLLYGYTF. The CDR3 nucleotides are TGTGCCAGCAGTTTACTCCTGTATGGCTACACCTTC.

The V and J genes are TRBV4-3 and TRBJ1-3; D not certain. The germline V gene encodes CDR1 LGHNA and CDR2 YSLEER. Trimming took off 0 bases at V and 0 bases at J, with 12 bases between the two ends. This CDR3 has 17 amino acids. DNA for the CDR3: TGCGCCAGCAGCCAAGAGGCGGACTCGTACTCTGGAAACACCATATATTTT. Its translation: CASSQEADSYSGNTIYF.

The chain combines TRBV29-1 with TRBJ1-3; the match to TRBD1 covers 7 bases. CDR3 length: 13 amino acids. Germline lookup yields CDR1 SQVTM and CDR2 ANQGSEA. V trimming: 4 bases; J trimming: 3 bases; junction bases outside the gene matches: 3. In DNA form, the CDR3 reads TGCAGCGTTGCAGGGGGGAGTGGAAACACCATATATTTT. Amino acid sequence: CSVAGGSGNTIYF.

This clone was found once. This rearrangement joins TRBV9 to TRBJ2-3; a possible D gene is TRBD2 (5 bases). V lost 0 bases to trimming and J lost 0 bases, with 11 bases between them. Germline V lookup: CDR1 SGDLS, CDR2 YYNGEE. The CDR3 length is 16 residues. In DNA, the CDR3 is TGTGCCAGCAGCGTAGGGCTAGCACCTAGCACAGATACGCAGTATTTT. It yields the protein CASSVGLAPSTDTQYF.

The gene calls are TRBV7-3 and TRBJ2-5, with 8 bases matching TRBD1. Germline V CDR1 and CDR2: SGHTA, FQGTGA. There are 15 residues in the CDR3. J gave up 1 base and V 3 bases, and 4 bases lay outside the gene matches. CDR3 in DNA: TGTGCCAGCAGCTTTAGAGGACAGGGCCAAGAGACCCAGTACTTC. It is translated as CASSFRGQGQETQYF.

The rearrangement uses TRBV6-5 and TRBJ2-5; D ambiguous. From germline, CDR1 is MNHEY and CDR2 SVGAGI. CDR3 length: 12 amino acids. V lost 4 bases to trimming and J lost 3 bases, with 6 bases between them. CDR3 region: CASSSSEETQYF. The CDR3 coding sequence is TGTGCCAGCAGTTCATCGGAAGAGACCCAGTACTTC.

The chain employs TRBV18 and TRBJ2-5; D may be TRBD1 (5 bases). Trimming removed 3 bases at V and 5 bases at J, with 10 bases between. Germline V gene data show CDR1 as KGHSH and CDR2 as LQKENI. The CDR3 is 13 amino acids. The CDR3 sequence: CASSPGPRETQYF. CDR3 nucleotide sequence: TGTGCCAGCTCACCGGGGCCGCGCGAGACCCAGTACTTC.